The entry below describes one T cell receptor beta chain. Original handling: Nucleated cell counts were estimated from reference gene primer amplification. Measured with immunoSEQ multiplex PCR; TCRdb has only the in-frame clones, and not every one. V, J and clone size are taken as reported in that table, and D and trimming were inferred from the DNA itself. The sample includes some 500,000 clones, roughly 90% seen only once; the top ten take 1.8%. In assigning cohorts, the study relied on participant-reported clinical history. The sample is drawn from a study of blood T cell repertoires in COVID-19. Study summary: Samples of COVID-19 (acute and convalescent) were obtained from the United States, Italy and Spain. The analysed material was cDNA or gDNA that came from T cells, B-cell-depleted T cells, or PBMCs.

The V end was cut by 7 bases, the J end by 0 bases, with 12 bases between. The V gene's germline CDR1 is MNHEY and CDR2 SVGAGI. The CDR3 loop spans 14 amino acids. Sample: PBMCs or T cells enriched from blood (not recorded which). The source is a woman aged 35 to 49 who had recovered from COVID-19. The chain is built from TRBV6-5 and TRBJ1-1, with D possibly being TRBD1 (6 bases). The CDR3 sequence is CASKDRVLNTEAFF. The DNA for the CDR3 is TGTGCCAGCAAGGACAGAGTTCTGAACACTGAAGCTTTCTTT.